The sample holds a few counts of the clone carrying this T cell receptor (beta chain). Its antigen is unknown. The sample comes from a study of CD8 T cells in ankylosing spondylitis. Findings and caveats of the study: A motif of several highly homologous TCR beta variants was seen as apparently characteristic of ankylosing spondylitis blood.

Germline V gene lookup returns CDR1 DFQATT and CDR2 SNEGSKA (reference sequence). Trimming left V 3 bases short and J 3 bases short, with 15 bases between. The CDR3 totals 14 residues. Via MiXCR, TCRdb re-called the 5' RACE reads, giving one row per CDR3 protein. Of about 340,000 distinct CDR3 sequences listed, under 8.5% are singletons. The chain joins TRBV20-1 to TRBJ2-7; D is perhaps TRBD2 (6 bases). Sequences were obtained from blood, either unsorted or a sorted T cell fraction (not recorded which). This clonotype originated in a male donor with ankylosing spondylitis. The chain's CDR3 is CSASSGTVGYEQYF. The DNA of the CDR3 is TGCAGTGCTAGTTCCGGGACTGTAGGCTACGAGCAGTACTTC.